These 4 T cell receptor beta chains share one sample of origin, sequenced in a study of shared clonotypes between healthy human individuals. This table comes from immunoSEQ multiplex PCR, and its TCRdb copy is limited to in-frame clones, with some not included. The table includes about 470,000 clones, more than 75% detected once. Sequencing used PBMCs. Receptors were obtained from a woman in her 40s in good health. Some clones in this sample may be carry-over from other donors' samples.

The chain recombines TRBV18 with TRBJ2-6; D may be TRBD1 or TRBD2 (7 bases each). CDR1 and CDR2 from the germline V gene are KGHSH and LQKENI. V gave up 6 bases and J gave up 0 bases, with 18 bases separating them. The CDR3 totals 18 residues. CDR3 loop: CASSYQGGLSSGANVLTF. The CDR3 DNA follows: TGTGCCAGCTCGTACCAGGGGGGGCTTAGCTCTGGGGCCAACGTCCTGACTTTC.

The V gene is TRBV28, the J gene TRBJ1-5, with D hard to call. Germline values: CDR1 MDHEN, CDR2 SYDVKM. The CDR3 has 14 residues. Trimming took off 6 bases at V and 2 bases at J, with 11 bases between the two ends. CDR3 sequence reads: CASSPPGGNQPQHF. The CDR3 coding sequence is TGTGCCAGCAGCCCTCCTGGGGGCAATCAGCCCCAGCATTTT. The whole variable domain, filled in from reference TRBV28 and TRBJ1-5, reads DVKVTQSSRYLVKRTGEKVFLECVQDMDHENMFWYRQDPGLGLRLIYFSYDVKMKEKGDIPEGYSVSREKKERFSLILESASTNQTSMYLCASSPPGGNQPQHFGDGTRLSIL.

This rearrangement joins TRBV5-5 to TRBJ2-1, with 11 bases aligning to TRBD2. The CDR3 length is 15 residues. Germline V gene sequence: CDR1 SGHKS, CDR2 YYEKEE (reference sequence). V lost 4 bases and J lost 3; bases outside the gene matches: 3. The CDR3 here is CASSAGTSGYNEQFF. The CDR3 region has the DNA TGTGCCAGCAGCGCCGGGACTAGCGGCTACAATGAGCAGTTCTTC. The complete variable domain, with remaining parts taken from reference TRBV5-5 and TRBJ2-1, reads DAGVTQSPTHLIKTRGQQVTLRCSPISGHKSVSWYQQVLGQGPQFIFQYYEKEERGRGNFPDRFSARQFPNYSSELNVNALLLGDSALYLCASSAGTSGYNEQFFGPGTRLTVL.

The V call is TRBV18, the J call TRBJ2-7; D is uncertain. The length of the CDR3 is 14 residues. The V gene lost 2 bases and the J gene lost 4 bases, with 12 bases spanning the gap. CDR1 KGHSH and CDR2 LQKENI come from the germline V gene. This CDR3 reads CASSPTAGGYEQYF. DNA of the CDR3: TGTGCCAGCTCACCAACCGCCGGCGGTTACGAGCAGTACTTC.